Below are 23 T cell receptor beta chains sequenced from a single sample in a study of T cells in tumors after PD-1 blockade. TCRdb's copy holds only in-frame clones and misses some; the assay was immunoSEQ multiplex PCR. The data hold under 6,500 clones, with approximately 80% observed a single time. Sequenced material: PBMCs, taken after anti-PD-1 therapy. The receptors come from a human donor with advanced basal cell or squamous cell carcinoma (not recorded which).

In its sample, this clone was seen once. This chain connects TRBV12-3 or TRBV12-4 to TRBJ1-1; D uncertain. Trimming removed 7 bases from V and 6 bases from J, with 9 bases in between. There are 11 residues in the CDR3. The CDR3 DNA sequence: TGTGCCAGCACCACCTTCGCTGAAGCTTTCTTT. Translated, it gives CASTTFAEAFF.

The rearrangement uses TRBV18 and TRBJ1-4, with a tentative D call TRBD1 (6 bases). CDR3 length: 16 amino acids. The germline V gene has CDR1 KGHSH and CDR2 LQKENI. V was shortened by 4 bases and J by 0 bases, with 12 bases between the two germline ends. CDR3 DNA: TGTGCCAGCTCACAATTAGGACAGACAACTAATGAAAAACTGTTTTTT. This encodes CASSQLGQTTNEKLFF. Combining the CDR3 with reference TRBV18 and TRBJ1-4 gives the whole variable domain NAGVMQNPRHLVRRRGQEARLRCSPMKGHSHVYWYRQLPEEGLKFMVYLQKENIIDESGMPKERFSAEFPKEGPSILRIQQVVRGDSAAYFCASSQLGQTTNEKLFFGSGTQLSVL.

CDR3 sequence reads: CASSLPAGGQSSSYNEQFF. DNA for the CDR3: TGTGCCAGCAGCTTACCGGCGGGGGGACAGTCGAGCTCCTACAATGAGCAGTTCTTC. This chain uses TRBV7-6 with TRBJ2-1; D is possibly TRBD2 (8 bases). V was cut by 2 bases and J by 0 bases, with 20 bases left in between. In germline, CDR1 is SGHVS, CDR2 FNYEAQ. The CDR3 runs 19 residues.

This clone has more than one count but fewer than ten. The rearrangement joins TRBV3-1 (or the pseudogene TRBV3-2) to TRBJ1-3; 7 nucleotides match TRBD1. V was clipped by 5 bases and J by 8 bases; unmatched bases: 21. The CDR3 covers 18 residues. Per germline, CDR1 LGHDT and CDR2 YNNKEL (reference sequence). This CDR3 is CASSNTGRGTEQGDTIYF. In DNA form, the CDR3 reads TGTGCCAGCAGCAACACCGGCCGCGGGACAGAACAGGGAGACACCATATATTTT.

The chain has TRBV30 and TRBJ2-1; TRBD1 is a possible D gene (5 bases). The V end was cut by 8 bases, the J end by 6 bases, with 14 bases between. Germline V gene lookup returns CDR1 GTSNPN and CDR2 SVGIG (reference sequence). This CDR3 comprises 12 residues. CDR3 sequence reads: CAGRAGSNEQFF. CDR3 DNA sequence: TGTGCCGGTAGGGCAGGGTCCAATGAGCAGTTCTTC.

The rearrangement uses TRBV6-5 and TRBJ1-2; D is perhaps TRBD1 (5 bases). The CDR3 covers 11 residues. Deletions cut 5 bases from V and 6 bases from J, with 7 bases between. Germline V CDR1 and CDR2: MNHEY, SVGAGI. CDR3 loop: CASSRGDGYTF. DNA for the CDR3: TGTGCCAGCAGTAGAGGGGATGGCTACACCTTC.

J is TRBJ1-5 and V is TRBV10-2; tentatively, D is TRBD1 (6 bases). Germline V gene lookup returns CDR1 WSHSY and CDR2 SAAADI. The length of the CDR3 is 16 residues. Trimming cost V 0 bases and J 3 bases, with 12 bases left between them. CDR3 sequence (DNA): TGCGCCAGCAGTGAGTCTGGGGGCCCGGACAATCAGCCCCAGCATTTT. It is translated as CASSESGGPDNQPQHF.

In nucleotides, the CDR3 is TGTGCCAGCAGCTCCACCGACAGCTACGAGCAGTACTTC. It specifies CASSSTDSYEQYF. The V and J genes are TRBV7-2 and TRBJ2-7; TRBD1 is a possible D gene (5 bases). The CDR3 is made up of 13 amino acids. Between the trimmed V and J ends, which lost 4 bases and 3 bases, there was a span of 10 bases. Germline V CDR1 and CDR2: SGHTA, FQGNSA.

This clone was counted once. The DNA for the CDR3 is TGTGCCGGCGGACAGGGGGCGCGGATCACTGAAGCTTTCTTT. The encoded protein is CAGGQGARITEAFF. The V call is TRBV7-9, the J call TRBJ1-1, with TRBD1 matching over 11 bases. Trimming at V came to 11 bases and at J to 4 bases, leaving 9 bases not matched to a gene. The CDR3 runs 14 residues. CDR1 and CDR2 (germline): SEHNR, FQNEAQ (reference sequence).

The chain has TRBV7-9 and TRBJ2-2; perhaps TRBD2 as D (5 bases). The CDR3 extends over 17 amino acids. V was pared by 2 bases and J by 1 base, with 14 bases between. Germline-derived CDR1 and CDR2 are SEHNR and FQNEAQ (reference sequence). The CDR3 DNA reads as TGTGCCAGCAGCTTATATCACTGGGAGAAGAACACCGGGGAGCTGTTTTTT. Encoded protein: CASSLYHWEKNTGELFF. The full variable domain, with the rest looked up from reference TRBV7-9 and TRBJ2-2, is DTGVSQNPRHKITKRGQNVTFRCDPISEHNRLYWYRQTLGQGPEFLTYFQNEAQLEKSRLLSDRFSAERPKGSFSTLEIQRTEQGDSAMYLCASSLYHWEKNTGELFFGEGSRLTVL.

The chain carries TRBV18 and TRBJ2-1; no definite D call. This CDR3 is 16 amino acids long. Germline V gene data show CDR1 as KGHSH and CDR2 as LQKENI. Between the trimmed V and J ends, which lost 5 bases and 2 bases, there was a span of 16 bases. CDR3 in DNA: TGTGCCAGCTCAACAAACCTGGCAAGGCCCTACAATGAGCAGTTCTTC. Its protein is CASSTNLARPYNEQFF.

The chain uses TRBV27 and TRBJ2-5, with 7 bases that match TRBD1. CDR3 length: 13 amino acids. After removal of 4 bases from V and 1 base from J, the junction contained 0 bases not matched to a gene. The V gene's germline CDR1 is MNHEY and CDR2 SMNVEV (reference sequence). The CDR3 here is CASSWDSQETQYF. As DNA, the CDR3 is TGTGCCAGCAGTTGGGACAGCCAAGAGACCCAGTACTTC.

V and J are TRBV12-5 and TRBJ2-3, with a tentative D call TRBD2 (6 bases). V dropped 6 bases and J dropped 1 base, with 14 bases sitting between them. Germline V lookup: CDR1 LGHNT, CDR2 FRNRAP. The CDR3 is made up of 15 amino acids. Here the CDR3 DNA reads TGTGCTAGTGGCCTTGGGACTGGACGCACAGATACGCAGTATTTT. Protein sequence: CASGLGTGRTDTQYF. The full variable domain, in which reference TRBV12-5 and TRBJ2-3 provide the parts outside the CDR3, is DARVTQTPRHKVTEMGQEVTMRCQPILGHNTVFWYRQTMMQGLELLAYFRNRAPLDDSGMPKDRFSAEMPDATLATLKIQPSEPRDSAVYFCASGLGTGRTDTQYFGPGTRLTVL.

The CDR3 loop reads CASSLGRGSPLHF. CDR3 coding DNA: TGTGCCAGCAGCTTAGGGCGGGGATCACCCCTCCACTTT. The rearrangement links TRBV5-6 to TRBJ1-6; D remains unclear. Germline V gives CDR1 SGHDT, CDR2 YYEEEE. The CDR3 length is 13 residues. V was shortened by 2 bases and J by 10 bases, with 10 bases between the two germline ends.

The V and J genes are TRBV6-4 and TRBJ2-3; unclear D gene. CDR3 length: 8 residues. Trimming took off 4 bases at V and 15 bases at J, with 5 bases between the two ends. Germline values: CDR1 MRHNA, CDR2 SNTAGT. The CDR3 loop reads CASSALYF. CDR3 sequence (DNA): TGTGCCAGCAGTGCCCTTTATTTT.

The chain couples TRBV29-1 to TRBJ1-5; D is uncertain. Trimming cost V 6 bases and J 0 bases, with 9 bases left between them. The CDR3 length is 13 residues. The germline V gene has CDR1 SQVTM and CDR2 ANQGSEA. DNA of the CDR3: TGCAGCGTCCGGACGGCTAGCAATCAGCCCCAGCATTTT. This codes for CSVRTASNQPQHF.

In nucleotides, the CDR3 is TGTGCCAGCAGCTTGGAACTAGCGGGGGCAGATACGCAGTATTTT. Amino acid sequence: CASSLELAGADTQYF. The chain recombines TRBV5-4 with TRBJ2-3, with 11 nucleotides matching TRBD2. Germline lookup yields CDR1 SGHNT and CDR2 YYREEE (reference sequence). The V segment lost 0 bases and the J segment 4 bases; nucleotides outside the gene matches: 1. This CDR3 is 15 amino acids long.

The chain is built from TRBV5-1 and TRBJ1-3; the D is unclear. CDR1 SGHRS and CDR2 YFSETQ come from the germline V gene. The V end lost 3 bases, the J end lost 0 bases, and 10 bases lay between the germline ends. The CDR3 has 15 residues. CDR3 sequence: CASSYGSTSGNTIYF. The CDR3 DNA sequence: TGCGCCAGCAGCTACGGGTCTACCTCTGGAAACACCATATATTTT.

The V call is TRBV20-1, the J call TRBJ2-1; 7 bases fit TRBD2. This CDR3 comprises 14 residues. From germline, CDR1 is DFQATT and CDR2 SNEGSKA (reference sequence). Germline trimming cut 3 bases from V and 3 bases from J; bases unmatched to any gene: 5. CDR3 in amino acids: CSASRLAVYNEQFF. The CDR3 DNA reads TGCAGTGCTAGTCGGCTAGCGGTCTACAATGAGCAGTTCTTC.

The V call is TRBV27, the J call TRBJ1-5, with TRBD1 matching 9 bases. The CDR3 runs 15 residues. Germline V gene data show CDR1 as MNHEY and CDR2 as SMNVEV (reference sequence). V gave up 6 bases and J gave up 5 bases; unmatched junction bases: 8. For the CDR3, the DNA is TGTGCCAGCAGGACAGACAGGGGGGGAGATCAGCCCCAGCATTTT. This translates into CASRTDRGGDQPQHF.

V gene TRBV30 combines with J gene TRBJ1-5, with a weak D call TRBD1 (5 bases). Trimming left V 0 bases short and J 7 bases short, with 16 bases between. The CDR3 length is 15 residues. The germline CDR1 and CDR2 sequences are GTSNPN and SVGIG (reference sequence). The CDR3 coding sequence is TGTGCCTGGAGTGTACTGGGCGGACGGGGCCAGCCCCAGCATTTT. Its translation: CAWSVLGGRGQPQHF.

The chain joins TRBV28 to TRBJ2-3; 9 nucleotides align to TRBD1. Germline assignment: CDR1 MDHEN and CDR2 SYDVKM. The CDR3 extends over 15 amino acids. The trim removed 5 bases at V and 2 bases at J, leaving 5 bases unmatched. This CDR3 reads CASSRTGASTDTQYF. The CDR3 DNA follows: TGTGCCAGCAGTCGGACAGGGGCGTCCACAGATACGCAGTATTTT.

CDR3: CASSQETMGEKLFF. The DNA for the CDR3 is TGCGCCAGCAGCCAGGAAACGATGGGCGAAAAACTGTTTTTT. The rearrangement links TRBV4-1 to TRBJ1-4; D gene uncertain. The CDR3 extends over 14 amino acids. Germline V lookup: CDR1 MGHRA, CDR2 YSYEKL. Trimming stripped 3 bases from V and 8 bases from J, with 13 bases between.